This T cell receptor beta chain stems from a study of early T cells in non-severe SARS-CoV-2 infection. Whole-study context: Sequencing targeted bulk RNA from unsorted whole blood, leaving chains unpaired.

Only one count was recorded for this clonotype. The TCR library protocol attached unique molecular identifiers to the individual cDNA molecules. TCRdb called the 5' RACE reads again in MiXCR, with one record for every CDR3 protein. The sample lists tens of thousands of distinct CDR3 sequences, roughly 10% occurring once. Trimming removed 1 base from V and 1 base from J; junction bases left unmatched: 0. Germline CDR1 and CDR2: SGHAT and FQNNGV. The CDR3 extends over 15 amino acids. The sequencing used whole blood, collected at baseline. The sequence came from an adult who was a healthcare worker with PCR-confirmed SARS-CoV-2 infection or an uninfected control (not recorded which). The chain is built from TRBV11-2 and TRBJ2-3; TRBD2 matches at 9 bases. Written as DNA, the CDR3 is TGTGCCAGCAGCTTAGGGACTAGCGGCACAGATACGCAGTATTTT. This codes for CASSLGTSGTDTQYF.